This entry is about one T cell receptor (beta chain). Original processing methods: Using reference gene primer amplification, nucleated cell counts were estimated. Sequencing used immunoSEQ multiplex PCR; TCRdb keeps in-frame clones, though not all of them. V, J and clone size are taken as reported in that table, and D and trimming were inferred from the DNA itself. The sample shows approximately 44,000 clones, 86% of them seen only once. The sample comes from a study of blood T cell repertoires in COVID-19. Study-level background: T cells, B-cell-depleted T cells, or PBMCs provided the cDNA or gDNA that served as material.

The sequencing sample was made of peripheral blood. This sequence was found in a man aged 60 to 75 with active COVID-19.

CDR3 bases: TGCGCCAGCAGCCTGGGCGGGTCACCCCTCCACTTT. Translating gives CASSLGGSPLHF. V usage is TRBV5-1 and J usage is TRBJ1-6; D uncertain. Trimming took 4 bases from V and 10 from J, leaving 9 bases between them. Germline V gives CDR1 SGHRS, CDR2 YFSETQ. This CDR3 region has 12 residues.